Each of the 30 T cell receptor beta chains below was sequenced from the same sample in a study of Ad26.COV2.S vaccination and SARS-CoV-2 variants. Treatment of the sample: roughly 18 received Ad26.COV2.S at low or high dose, single or two shots; five or six received placebo; per-sample allocation not given. Day 63 following the first vaccine or placebo injection was when the samples were taken. Some clones are missing from TCRdb's copy, which holds only in-frame ones; the method was immunoSEQ multiplex PCR. The table lists roughly 510,000 clones, around 85% of them singletons. The sample consisted of peripheral blood, taken in a trial of Ad26.COV2.S vaccine versus placebo. These receptors all stem from a person between 18 and 59 years old who received the Ad26.COV2.S COVID-19 vaccine or a placebo.

The chain couples TRBV7-2 to TRBJ2-1; TRBD2 agrees at 10 bases. Trimming at V came to 2 bases and at J to 9 bases, leaving 7 bases not matched to a gene. Looked up from germline, CDR1 is SGHTA and CDR2 is FQGNSA. The CDR3 has 15 residues. The CDR3 spells CASSLPSGRASEQFF. Here the CDR3 DNA reads TGTGCCAGCAGCTTACCTAGCGGGAGAGCTAGTGAGCAGTTCTTC.

The chain uses TRBV6-5 and TRBJ2-3, with 11 bases identical to TRBD2. Germline V gene lookup returns CDR1 MNHEY and CDR2 SVGAGI. CDR3 length: 15 residues. Trimming took 5 bases from V and 4 from J; bases not matched to a gene: 5. The CDR3 DNA follows: TGTGCCAGCAGTCCTACTAGCGGGAGAGCAGATACGCAGTATTTT. Translated: CASSPTSGRADTQYF.

This rearrangement joins TRBV5-1 to TRBJ2-1; D assignment may be TRBD1 or TRBD2 (6 bases each). The V end lost 6 bases, the J end lost 7 bases, and 17 bases lay between the germline ends. The CDR3 is 14 residues long. Germline CDR1 reads SGHRS; CDR2 reads YFSETQ. CDR3: CASKEEGGANEQFF. DNA for the CDR3: TGCGCCAGCAAGGAAGAGGGGGGCGCGAATGAGCAGTTCTTC. The full variable domain, in which reference TRBV5-1 and TRBJ2-1 provide the parts outside the CDR3, is KAGVTQTPRYLIKTRGQQVTLSCSPISGHRSVSWYQQTPGQGLQFLFEYFSETQRNKGNFPGRFSGRQFSNSRSEMNVSTLELGDSALYLCASKEEGGANEQFFGPGTRLTVL.

This rearrangement joins TRBV29-1 to TRBJ2-4; D is perhaps TRBD2 (5 bases). Looked up from germline, CDR1 is SQVTM and CDR2 is ANQGSEA. The CDR3 length is 15 residues. V was cut by 7 bases and J by 0 bases, with 16 bases left in between. CDR3 DNA sequence: TGCAGCGACCTTAGCGCCCATCTAGCCAAAAACATTCAGTACTTC. Translated, it gives CSDLSAHLAKNIQYF.

The rearrangement joins TRBV7-2 to TRBJ2-3, with 8 bases fitting TRBD2. CDR1 SGHTA and CDR2 FQGNSA come from the germline V gene. V was clipped by 5 bases and J by 5 bases; unmatched bases: 12. This CDR3 contains 16 residues. The CDR3 loop reads CASSKTSGRWGDTQYF. CDR3 DNA: TGTGCCAGCAGCAAAACTAGCGGCCGATGGGGAGATACGCAGTATTTT.

V usage is TRBV5-6 and J usage is TRBJ1-6, with 7 nucleotides matching TRBD1. Germline values: CDR1 SGHDT, CDR2 YYEEEE. This CDR3 contains 14 residues. V shed 0 bases, J shed 8 bases, and the junction held 2 bases outside the gene matches. CDR3 DNA: TGTGCCAGCAGCTTGGACAGGGGAGATTCACCCCTCCACTTT. It yields the protein CASSLDRGDSPLHF.

This rearrangement joins TRBV28 to TRBJ1-2, with a possible D match to TRBD1 (5 bases). The germline V gene encodes CDR1 MDHEN and CDR2 SYDVKM. The CDR3 has 15 amino acids. V was trimmed by 7 bases and J by 2 bases, leaving 17 bases between them. Here the CDR3 reads CASKEGGALNYGYTF. CDR3 in DNA: TGTGCCAGCAAGGAAGGTGGGGCCCTAAACTATGGCTACACCTTC.

The rearrangement joins TRBV18 to TRBJ2-3, with 7 bases matching TRBD1. Losses at the gene ends were 1 base for V and 6 bases for J; bases not matched to a gene: 13. CDR1 KGHSH and CDR2 LQKENI come from the germline V gene. CDR3 size: 17 residues. CDR3 protein: CASSPLRQGDTQDTQYF. The CDR3 coding sequence is TGTGCCAGCTCACCACTCCGCCAGGGGGATACTCAGGATACGCAGTATTTT.

The chain has TRBV3-1 (or the pseudogene TRBV3-2) and TRBJ2-7; tentative D call: TRBD1 (5 bases). CDR3 size: 13 residues. From germline, CDR1 is LGHDT and CDR2 YNNKEL (reference sequence). The V and J ends lost 2 bases and 5 bases respectively, with 10 bases between them. CDR3 protein: CASSQIPRDEQYF. The CDR3, as DNA: TGTGCCAGCAGCCAAATACCCAGGGACGAGCAGTACTTC.

This clone showed up just a few times. The rearrangement links TRBV28 to TRBJ2-6, with TRBD1 as a possible D gene (6 bases). Trimming took 0 bases from V and 1 from J, leaving 7 bases between them. Germline assignment: CDR1 MDHEN and CDR2 SYDVKM. This CDR3 spans 16 amino acids. CDR3 sequence reads: CASSLWGASGANVLTF. The CDR3 DNA follows: TGTGCCAGCAGTTTATGGGGGGCATCTGGGGCCAACGTCCTGACTTTC.

This chain links TRBV12-3 or TRBV12-4 with TRBJ1-2; D is uncertain. The CDR3 spans 12 residues. Between the trimmed V and J ends, which lost 6 bases and 6 bases, there was a span of 11 bases. The CDR3 here is CASSPFLNGYTF. The CDR3 bases are TGTGCCAGCAGCCCCTTCCTGAATGGCTACACCTTC.

As regards this clone: Different DNA sequences within this sample yield the same CDR3. The gene calls are TRBV6-5 and TRBJ2-7; D possibly corresponds to TRBD2 (5 bases). Germline CDR1 reads MNHEY; CDR2 reads SVGAGI. The ends were cut back, 5 bases at V and 2 bases at J, with 10 bases in the middle. This CDR3 comprises 13 residues. The chain's CDR3 is CASSPSGTYEQYF. DNA for the CDR3: TGTGCCAGCAGTCCCTCGGGGACCTACGAGCAGTACTTC.

With respect to this clone: The sample holds other DNA sequences that translate to the same CDR3. The rearrangement joins TRBV18 to TRBJ1-4; tentative D call: TRBD1 (6 bases). Germline V CDR1 and CDR2: KGHSH, LQKENI. This CDR3 is built from 15 residues. V was clipped by 2 bases and J by 0 bases, with 7 bases between them. The CDR3 nucleotides read TGTGCCAGCTCACCAAGGGGGGCAACTAATGAAAAACTGTTTTTT. This translates into CASSPRGATNEKLFF.

J is TRBJ1-3 and V is TRBV18; 10 positions agree with TRBD1. Germline lookup yields CDR1 KGHSH and CDR2 LQKENI. V was pared by 4 bases and J by 3 bases, with 9 bases of the junction left unmatched. This CDR3 spans 17 amino acids. CDR3 loop: CASSQKPGQGSGNTIYF. Here the CDR3 DNA reads TGTGCCAGCTCACAAAAGCCGGGACAGGGGAGTGGAAACACCATATATTTT.

The chain has TRBV28 and TRBJ2-7; 10 bases align to TRBD2. The CDR3 is 14 residues long. Germline V lookup: CDR1 MDHEN, CDR2 SYDVKM. V was clipped by 6 bases and J by 4 bases; unmatched bases: 6. The CDR3 nucleotides are TGTGCCAGCAGGTCTAGCGGGAGTAGATACGAGCAGTACTTC. This encodes CASRSSGSRYEQYF.

Here the CDR3 reads CASSFGRYNSPLHF. The CDR3 bases are TGTGCCAGCAGTTTCGGACGGTATAATTCACCCCTCCACTTT. The rearrangement uses TRBV27 and TRBJ1-6; no reliable D call. The length of the CDR3 is 14 residues. V lost 3 bases and J lost 4, with 7 bases in between. Germline V gene sequence: CDR1 MNHEY, CDR2 SMNVEV (reference sequence).

Comments on this clone: The same CDR3 is also encoded by other DNA sequences in this sample. The rearrangement uses TRBV9 and TRBJ2-7, with a weak D call TRBD2 (5 bases). Trimming left V 0 bases short and J 1 base short, with 8 bases between. The CDR3 contains 14 residues. CDR1 is SGDLS and CDR2 is YYNGEE in the germline V gene. The CDR3 reads CASSVGGPSYEQYF. The DNA of the CDR3 is TGTGCCAGCAGCGTAGGAGGGCCTTCCTACGAGCAGTACTTC.

The chain couples TRBV12-3 or TRBV12-4 to TRBJ2-7, with D possibly being TRBD2 (5 bases). The CDR3 spans 12 residues. V lost 4 bases to trimming and J lost 9 bases, with 13 bases between them. The chain's CDR3 is CASSYPGSGQYF. As DNA, the CDR3 is TGTGCCAGCAGTTACCCGGGGTCGGGGCAGTACTTC.

The rearrangement links TRBV6-2 or TRBV6-3 to TRBJ2-7; D unresolved. V was shortened by 2 bases and J by 0 bases, with 14 bases between the two germline ends. CDR3 length equals 16 residues. Germline V gives CDR1 MNHEY, CDR2 SVGEGT. Written as DNA, the CDR3 is TGTGCCAGCAGTTACGGAGAGAGGCAGCCCTCCTACGAGCAGTACTTC. Protein product: CASSYGERQPSYEQYF.

The J gene is TRBJ1-5, the V gene TRBV27; D might be TRBD1 (5 bases). The V and J ends lost 8 bases and 4 bases respectively, with 24 bases between them. CDR3 length: 17 amino acids. Germline V gene sequence: CDR1 MNHEY, CDR2 SMNVEV (reference sequence). CDR3 nucleotide sequence: TGTGCCAGCGGATTGGATAGGGAGGGGATGCGGAATCAGCCCCAGCATTTT. It is translated as CASGLDREGMRNQPQHF.

Worth noting for this clone: The junction does not match germline at one end; this may be a read error. The chain is built from TRBV2 and TRBJ2-7, with 9 bases that match TRBD1. The CDR3 has 15 amino acids. Germline-derived CDR1 and CDR2 are SNHLY and FYNNEI. CDR3 nucleotides: TGTGCCAGCAGTCAAGCCGGGACAGGGATATACGAGCAGTACTTC. Translated: CASSQAGTGIYEQYF.

J is TRBJ2-1 and V is TRBV11-3; 7 bases are a match to TRBD2. With 4 bases clipped from V and 7 bases from J, the junction kept 7 bases outside the gene matches. Germline V gene lookup returns CDR1 SGHNT and CDR2 YENEEA. The CDR3 is 14 amino acids. CDR3 in amino acids: CASSSAGDGNEQFF. CDR3 DNA sequence: TGTGCCAGCAGCTCCGCGGGGGATGGAAATGAGCAGTTCTTC.

The chain carries TRBV28 and TRBJ2-7; the match to TRBD1 covers 8 bases. This CDR3 has 14 residues. Germline-derived CDR1 and CDR2 are MDHEN and SYDVKM. The V gene end was trimmed by 3 bases and the J gene end by 7 bases; junction bases not matched to a gene: 8. The CDR3 is CASSLQGARREQYF. The CDR3 DNA reads as TGTGCCAGCAGTTTGCAGGGGGCTCGGCGGGAGCAGTACTTC.

The CDR3 DNA follows: TGTGCCAGCAGTGAAATGGTGCAAGATCAGCCCCAGCATTTT. This sequence encodes CASSEMVQDQPQHF. The chain employs TRBV2 and TRBJ1-5; D is undetermined. With 2 bases removed from V and 5 bases from J, the gap between germline ends came to 10 bases. Germline CDR1 and CDR2: SNHLY and FYNNEI. This CDR3 has 14 residues.

The rearrangement uses TRBV5-5 and TRBJ2-2; TRBD1 matches 8 bases. Germline V gene lookup returns CDR1 SGHKS and CDR2 YYEKEE (reference sequence). The J segment lost 9 bases and the V segment lost 6 bases, leaving 13 bases of the junction unmatched. CDR3 length: 15 residues. The CDR3, as DNA: TGTGCCAGCATCAACGGGACAGGAGCCTTGTGGGAGCTGTTTTTT. Amino acids: CASINGTGALWELFF.

This clone was observed once. The chain employs TRBV6-1 and TRBJ2-3; no definite D call. There are 13 residues in the CDR3. V lost 2 bases to trimming and J lost 4 bases, with 7 bases between them. CDR1 and CDR2 (germline): MNHNS, SASEGT. The CDR3 protein is CASSEQRADTQYF. Here the CDR3 DNA reads TGTGCCAGCAGTGAACAACGGGCAGATACGCAGTATTTT.

V is TRBV6-2 or TRBV6-3 and J is TRBJ2-3; D not resolved. Trimming stripped 2 bases from V and 1 base from J, with 10 bases between. The CDR3 is made up of 15 amino acids. Germline V gene data show CDR1 as MNHEY and CDR2 as SVGEGT. The CDR3 protein is CASSYGEFGTDTQYF. DNA of the CDR3: TGTGCCAGCAGTTACGGGGAATTTGGCACAGATACGCAGTATTTT.

V usage is TRBV29-1 and J usage is TRBJ1-5, with 7 positions matching TRBD1. After removal of 6 bases from V and 0 bases from J, the junction contained 8 bases not matched to a gene. This CDR3 has 15 residues. Germline V CDR1 and CDR2: SQVTM, ANQGSEA. The CDR3 here is CSVEGQGGSNQPQHF. DNA for the CDR3: TGCAGCGTGGAGGGCCAGGGGGGTAGCAATCAGCCCCAGCATTTT.

The V and J genes are TRBV9 and TRBJ1-2; D not resolved. Trimming pared 0 bases from V and 2 bases from J, leaving 8 bases between. The CDR3 covers 14 residues. From germline, CDR1 is SGDLS and CDR2 YYNGEE. The CDR3 DNA reads TGTGCCAGCAGCGTAGGGCACTTCAACTATGGCTACACCTTC. This translates into CASSVGHFNYGYTF.

J is TRBJ2-1 and V is TRBV18; TRBD2 might be the D (6 bases). V was cut by 2 bases and J by 7 bases, with 9 bases left in between. Germline CDR1 and CDR2: KGHSH and LQKENI. This CDR3 spans 13 amino acids. CDR3 DNA sequence: TGTGCCAGCTCACCAACGGCGGGGAATGAGCAGTTCTTC. Amino acid sequence: CASSPTAGNEQFF.